This entry is about one T cell receptor beta chain. This record comes from a study of blood T cell repertoires in COVID-19. Looking at the study overall: Donors in the United States, Italy and Spain gave samples during acute or convalescent COVID-19. Nucleic acid was either cDNA or gDNA, and it came from T cells, B-cell-depleted T cells, or PBMCs.

As originally analysed: From reference gene primer amplification, estimates of nucleated cell counts were derived. Data came from immunoSEQ multiplex PCR; TCRdb stores just in-frame clones and leaves some out. V, J and clone size were drawn from that table, and D and trimming were deduced from the DNA. The sample lists tens of thousands of clones, 75% to 90% occurring once. The TCR originated in a man aged 50 or older with active COVID-19. The material sequenced was peripheral blood.

The CDR3: CASTQNKGDNQETQYF. The CDR3, as DNA: TGCGCCAGCACCCAGAACAAAGGGGATAACCAAGAGACCCAGTACTTC. The chain combines TRBV5-1 with TRBJ2-5; D possibly corresponds to TRBD1 (5 bases). This CDR3 is 16 amino acids long. Trimming cost V 6 bases and J 0 bases, with 18 bases left between them. Germline-derived CDR1 and CDR2 are SGHRS and YFSETQ.